This TCR beta chain was found in a study of CD8+ T cells in alopecia areata. This CDR3 has 14 amino acids. The V gene lost 0 bases and the J gene lost 2 bases, with 8 bases spanning the gap. The germline gives CDR1 SGHDT, CDR2 YYEEEE. This clone was recorded a few times. Its specificity is not known. Extraction and reverse transcription of RNA yielded cDNA as the sequencing template. Produced via immunoSEQ multiplex PCR; TCRdb's table is partial and in-frame only. This table holds around 270,000 clones, nearly 60% found once. Treatment in this sample: oral pan-JAK inhibitor, 5-10 mg twice daily. Peripheral blood samples and lesional scalp punch biopsies were obtained from alopecia areata patients. Study-level points and caveats: Among the top 100, expanded CD8+ clones, as well as scalp clonality, were significantly decreased by tofacitinib.

Material: CD4+ T cells sorted from blood, obtained at week 24, from a patient treated with tofacitinib. This clonotype originated in a human donor with alopecia areata. The chain links TRBV5-6 to TRBJ2-5; a weak D match, TRBD1 (5 bases). The DNA of the CDR3 is TGTGCCAGCAGCTTGGATCAGGGTCAAGAGACCCAGTACTTC. Translation gives CASSLDQGQETQYF.